The sequence of this T cell receptor beta chain was determined in a study of post-analysis software for immune sequencing data. Study-level information: Some patients lacked subtype; others had relapsing-remitting, secondary progressive or progressive-relapsing disease.

This CDR3 is built from 16 residues. Trimming took off 3 bases at V and 3 bases at J, with 17 bases between the two ends. From germline, CDR1 is PRHDT and CDR2 FYEKMQ (reference sequence). Study conclusions and caveats: TRBV5-6, TRBV5-1 and TRBV20-1 belonged to a set of a handful of TRBV segments that were more frequent in patients than controls. Multiple sclerosis patients showed significantly lower normalized Chao1 diversity than controls did. Strong co-clustering by F measure was evident for samples that had been prepared in the same batch.

Unique-molecular-identifier-tagged TCR beta cDNA libraries were used. There were roughly 0.95 to 10 million T cells, and about 500,000 cDNA molecules came from them. TCRdb analysed the PCR reads with MiXCR anew, one entry per CDR3 protein. The table has roughly 410,000 distinct CDR3 sequences, around 33% seen once. This clonotype has only a few counts. What it binds is not known. The receptor's source is a girl between 10 and 17 years old with multiple sclerosis. The sequenced sample consisted of blood. The chain couples TRBV13 to TRBJ2-5; tentative D call: TRBD2 (5 bases). CDR3 DNA sequence: TGTGCCAGCAGCTTTTTGAGGGCCGACCGGGAAGAGACCCAGTACTTC. Amino acids: CASSFLRADREETQYF.